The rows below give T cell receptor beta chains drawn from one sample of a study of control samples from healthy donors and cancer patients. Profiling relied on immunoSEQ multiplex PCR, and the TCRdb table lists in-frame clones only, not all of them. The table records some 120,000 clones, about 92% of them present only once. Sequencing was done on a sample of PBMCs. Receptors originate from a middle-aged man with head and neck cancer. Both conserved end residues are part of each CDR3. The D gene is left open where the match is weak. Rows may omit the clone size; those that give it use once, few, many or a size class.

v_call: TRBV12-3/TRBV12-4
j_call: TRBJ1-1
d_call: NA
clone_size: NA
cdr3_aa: CASSLGTEAFF
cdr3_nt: TGTGCCAGCAGTTTGGGAACTGAAGCTTTCTTT

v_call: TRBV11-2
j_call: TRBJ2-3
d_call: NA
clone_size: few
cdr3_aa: CASSPGGGLGRTDTQYF
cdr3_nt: TGTGCCAGCAGCCCCGGAGGGGGGCTCGGGAGGACAGATACGCAGTATTTT

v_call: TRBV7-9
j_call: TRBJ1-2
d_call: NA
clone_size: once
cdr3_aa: CASSSPGGRRKTAHYGYTF
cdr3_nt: TGTGCCAGCAGCTCCCCTGGGGGGCGCCGGAAAACGGCTCACTATGGCTACACCTTC

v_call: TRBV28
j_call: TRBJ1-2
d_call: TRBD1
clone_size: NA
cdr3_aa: CASSSPTGANYGYTF
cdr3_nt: TGTGCCAGCAGTTCCCCGACAGGGGCTAACTATGGCTACACCTTC

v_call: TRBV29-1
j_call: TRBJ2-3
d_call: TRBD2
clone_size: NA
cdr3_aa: CSLGGDTDTQYF
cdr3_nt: TGCAGCCTCGGGGGGGATACAGATACGCAGTATTTT

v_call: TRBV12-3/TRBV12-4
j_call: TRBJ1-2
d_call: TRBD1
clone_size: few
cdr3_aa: CASNEEGQDGYTF
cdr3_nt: TGTGCCAGCAATGAAGAGGGACAGGATGGCTACACCTTC

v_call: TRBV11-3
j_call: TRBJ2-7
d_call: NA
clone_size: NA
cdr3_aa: CASSLAAQGYEQYF
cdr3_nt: TGTGCCAGCAGCTTAGCCGCCCAGGGCTACGAGCAGTACTTC

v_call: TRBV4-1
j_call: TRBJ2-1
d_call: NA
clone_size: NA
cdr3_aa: CASSQASGVTYNEQFF
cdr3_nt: TGCGCCAGCAGCCAAGCGTCGGGGGTTACGTACAATGAGCAGTTCTTC

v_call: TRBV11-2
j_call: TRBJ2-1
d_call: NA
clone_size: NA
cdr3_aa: CASSFRGLSYNEQFF
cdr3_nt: TGTGCCAGCAGCTTCCGCGGCCTCTCCTACAATGAGCAGTTCTTC

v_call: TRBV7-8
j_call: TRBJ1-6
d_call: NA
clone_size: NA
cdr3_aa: CASSKTPLYRDLDSPLHF
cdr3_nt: TGTGCCAGCAGCAAAACGCCGCTTTACCGGGACTTAGACTCACCCCTCCACTTT

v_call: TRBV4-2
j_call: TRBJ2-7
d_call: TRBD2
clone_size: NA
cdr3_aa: CASSQESPSGASYEQYF
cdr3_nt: TGTGCCAGCAGCCAAGAGTCCCCTAGCGGGGCCTCCTACGAGCAGTACTTC

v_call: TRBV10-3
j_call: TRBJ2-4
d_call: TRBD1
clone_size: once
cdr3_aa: CAISPGQGYGVSKNIQYF
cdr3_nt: TGTGCCATCAGTCCGGGACAGGGGTACGGCGTGTCCAAAAACATTCAGTACTTC

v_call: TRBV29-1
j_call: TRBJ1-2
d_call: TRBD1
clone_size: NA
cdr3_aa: CSARGIGQVNYGYTF
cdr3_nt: TGCAGCGCACGGGGGATCGGACAGGTGAACTATGGCTACACCTTC

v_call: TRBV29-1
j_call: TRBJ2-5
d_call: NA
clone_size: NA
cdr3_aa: CSVPGTAETQYF
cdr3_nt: TGCAGCGTTCCAGGGACCGCGGAGACCCAGTACTTC

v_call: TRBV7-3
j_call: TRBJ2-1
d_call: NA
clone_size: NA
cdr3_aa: CASSLNPRGFNEQFF
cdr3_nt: TGTGCCAGCAGCTTAAACCCGAGGGGCTTCAATGAGCAGTTCTTC

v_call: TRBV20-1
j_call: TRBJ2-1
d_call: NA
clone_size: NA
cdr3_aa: CSASEELYAGVREQFF
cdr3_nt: TGCAGTGCTAGTGAAGAGCTCTATGCCGGAGTGAGGGAGCAGTTCTTC

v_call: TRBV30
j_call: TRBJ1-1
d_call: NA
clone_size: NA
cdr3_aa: CAWKHTLNTEAFF
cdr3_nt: TGTGCCTGGAAGCACACCTTGAACACTGAAGCTTTCTTT

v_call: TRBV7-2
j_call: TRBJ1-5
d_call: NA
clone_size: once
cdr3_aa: CASSLAAGTAQPQHF
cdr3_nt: TGTGCCAGCAGCTTAGCCGCGGGGACGGCTCAGCCCCAGCATTTT

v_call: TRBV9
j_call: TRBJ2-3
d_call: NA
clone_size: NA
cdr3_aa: CASSVAVAGARTDTQYF
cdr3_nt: TGTGCCAGCAGCGTAGCTGTGGCGGGGGCCCGGACAGATACGCAGTATTTT

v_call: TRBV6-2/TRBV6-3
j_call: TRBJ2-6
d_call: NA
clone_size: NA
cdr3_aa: CASSRGRRSGANVLTF
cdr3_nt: TGTGCCAGCAGTCGGGGACGGCGCTCTGGGGCCAACGTCCTGACTTTC

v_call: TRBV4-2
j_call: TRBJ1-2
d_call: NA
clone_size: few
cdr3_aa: CASSQETAANYGYTF
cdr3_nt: TGTGCCAGCAGCCAAGAGACAGCAGCTAACTATGGCTACACCTTC

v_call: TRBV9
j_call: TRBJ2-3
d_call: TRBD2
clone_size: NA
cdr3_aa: CASSVEPTSGGAGSTDTQYF
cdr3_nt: TGTGCCAGCAGCGTAGAGCCGACTAGCGGGGGGGCCGGTAGCACAGATACGCAGTATTTT

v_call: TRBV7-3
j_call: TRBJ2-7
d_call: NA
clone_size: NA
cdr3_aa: CASSLGPGGTTYEQYF
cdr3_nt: TGTGCCAGCAGCTTAGGTCCCGGGGGGACAACCTACGAGCAGTACTTC

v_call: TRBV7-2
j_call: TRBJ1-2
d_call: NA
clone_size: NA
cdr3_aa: CASSLGAGYEVGYTF
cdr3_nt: TGTGCCAGCAGCTTAGGGGCAGGGTACGAGGTTGGCTACACCTTC

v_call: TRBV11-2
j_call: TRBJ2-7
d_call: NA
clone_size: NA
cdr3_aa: CASSSSSHQNYEQYF
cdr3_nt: TGTGCCAGCAGCTCCTCCAGCCACCAGAACTACGAGCAGTACTTC

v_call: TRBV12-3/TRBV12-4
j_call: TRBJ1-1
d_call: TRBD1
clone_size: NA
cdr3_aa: CASNRDRTHEAFF
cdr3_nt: TGTGCCAGCAACCGGGACAGGACCCATGAAGCTTTCTTT

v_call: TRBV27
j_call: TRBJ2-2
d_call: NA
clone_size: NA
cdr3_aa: CASSQKGGMVNTGELFF
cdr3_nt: TGTGCCAGCAGTCAGAAGGGGGGGATGGTGAACACCGGGGAGCTGTTTTTT

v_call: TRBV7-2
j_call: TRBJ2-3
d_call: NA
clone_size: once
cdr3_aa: CASSLGPSDTQYF
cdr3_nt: TGTGCCAGCAGCCTTGGACCATCAGATACGCAGTATTTT

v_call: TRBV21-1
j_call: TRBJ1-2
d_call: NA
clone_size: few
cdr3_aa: CASSKALGTASYGYTF
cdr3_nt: TGTGCCAGCAGCAAAGCGCTAGGCACAGCCAGCTATGGCTACACCTTC

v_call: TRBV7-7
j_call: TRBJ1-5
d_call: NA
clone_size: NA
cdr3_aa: CASSSFDDFVDSNQPQHF
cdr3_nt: TGTGCCAGCAGCTCGTTCGATGATTTCGTTGATAGCAATCAGCCCCAGCATTTT

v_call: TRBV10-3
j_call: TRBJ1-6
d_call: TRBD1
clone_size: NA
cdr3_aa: CAISDQQGAQASPLHF
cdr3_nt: TGTGCCATCAGTGACCAACAGGGGGCGCAGGCTTCACCCCTCCACTTT

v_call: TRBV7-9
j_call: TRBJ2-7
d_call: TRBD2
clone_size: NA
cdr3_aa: CASSLLAGSSYEQYF
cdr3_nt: TGTGCCAGCAGCCTTCTAGCGGGGAGCTCCTACGAGCAGTACTTC

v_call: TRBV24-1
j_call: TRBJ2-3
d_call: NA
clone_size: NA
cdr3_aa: CATSVGRDTQYF
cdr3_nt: TGTGCCACCAGTGTTGGTCGAGATACGCAGTATTTT

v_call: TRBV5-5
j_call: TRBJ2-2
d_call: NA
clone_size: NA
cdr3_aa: CASSHSGRLNTGELFF
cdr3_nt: TGTGCCAGCAGCCATTCCGGCCGCCTCAACACCGGGGAGCTGTTTTTT

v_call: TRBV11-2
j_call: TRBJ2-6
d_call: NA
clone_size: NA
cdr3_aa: CASSLDLASPVLTF
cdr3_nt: TGTGCCAGCAGCTTAGATCTTGCCTCGCCTGTCCTGACTTTC

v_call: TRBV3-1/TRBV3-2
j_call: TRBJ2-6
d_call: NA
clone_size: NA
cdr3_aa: CASSSRHGSSGANVLTF
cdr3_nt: TGTGCCAGCAGCTCGAGGCACGGGTCCTCTGGGGCCAACGTCCTGACTTTC

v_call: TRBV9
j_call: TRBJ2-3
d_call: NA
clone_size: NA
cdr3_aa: CASSVVTDTQYF
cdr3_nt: TGTGCCAGCAGCGTAGTTACAGATACGCAGTATTTT

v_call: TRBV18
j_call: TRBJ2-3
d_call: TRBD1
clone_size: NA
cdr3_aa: CASSPVGTGTDTQYF
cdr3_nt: TGTGCCAGCTCACCCGTCGGGACAGGAACAGATACGCAGTATTTT